The 7 T cell receptor beta chains listed next were all sequenced from one sample in a study of tumor-infiltrating lymphocytes in primary liver carcinoma. Taking roughly 18-32 mg of unsorted bulk tissue, the authors co-extracted RNA and DNA. The researchers produced TCR beta cDNA from around 0.5 ug total RNA with a constant-region primer. ARM-PCR, slightly modified, supplied the TCR beta libraries through three nested multiplex PCR rounds. Rounds one and two of PCR, each of 9 to 11 cycles, were primed with TRBV1-TRBV30 forward primers and a C-beta reverse primer. A single record per CDR3 protein comes from TCRdb applying MiXCR to the multiplex PCR reads. The sample has over 100,000 distinct CDR3 sequences, around 70% seen once; the top ten hold more than 7%. Material: tumor-adjacent normal liver tissue. Receptors were obtained from a woman aged 60 to 75 with primary liver carcinoma and hepatitis B virus infection.

Comments on this clonotype: The conserved phenylalanine or tryptophan normally closing the CDR3 is absent here, so this likely arose from a read error. The chain couples TRBV6-4 to TRBJ2-1, with 9 nucleotides matching TRBD2. Trimming removed 3 bases from V and 9 bases from J; junction bases left unmatched: 9. The germline V gene encodes CDR1 MRHNA and CDR2 SNTAGT. The CDR3 has 15 amino acids. The CDR3 bases are TGTGCCAGCAGTGAGGGCGGCGGGAGGGCCAGTGAGCAGTTCTTA. Translating it yields CASSEGGGRASEQFL.

Worth noting for this clonotype: A read error is possible here, since a much larger clone lies one base away. This chain connects TRBV5-5 to TRBJ2-3; either TRBD1 or TRBD2 may supply D (6 bases each). Trimming shortened V by 2 bases and J by 5 bases, and 12 bases separated the two germline ends. CDR1 is SGHKS and CDR2 is YYEKEE in the germline V gene (reference sequence). The CDR3 extends over 14 amino acids. The CDR3 sequence: CASSFPGAVDTQYF. The DNA of the CDR3 is TGTGCCAGCAGCTTCCCGGGGGCTGTAGATACGCAGTATTTT. Combining the CDR3 with reference TRBV5-5 and TRBJ2-3 gives the whole variable domain DAGVTQSPTHLIKTRGQQVTLRCSPISGHKSVSWYQQVLGQGPQFIFQYYEKEERGRGNFPDRFSARQFPNYSSELNVNALLLGDSALYLCASSFPGAVDTQYFGPGTRLTVL.

Worth noting for this clonotype: This may come from a read error, since a much larger clone is one base off. V gene TRBV5-4 combines with J gene TRBJ1-1; weak D call: TRBD1 (6 bases). The CDR3 runs 13 residues. V lost 3 bases and J 4 bases, leaving 10 bases between the germline ends. The germline gives CDR1 SGHNT, CDR2 YYREEE (reference sequence). The CDR3 sequence: CASSWGPSTEAFF. CDR3 nucleotide sequence: TGTGCCAGCAGCTGGGGGCCGAGCACTGAAGCTTTCTTT.

A remark on this clonotype: Relative to the germline gene, one junction end is altered; a read error may explain this. The chain couples TRBV6-1 to TRBJ1-5; 7 bases map to TRBD1. Germline CDR1 reads MNHNS; CDR2 reads SASEGT. The CDR3 spans 15 residues. CDR3 sequence: CATPRTGEGNRPQHF. The CDR3 DNA reads TGTGCCACCCCAAGGACAGGCGAGGGCAATCGGCCCCAGCATTTT.

The chain uses TRBV20-1 and TRBJ2-6; 10 bases align to TRBD2. In germline, CDR1 is DFQATT, CDR2 SNEGSKA (reference sequence). The CDR3 runs to 16 residues. Unmatched junction bases numbered 2, after V lost 1 base and J lost 2 bases. CDR3 region: CSARGLAGAGANVLTF. CDR3 nucleotide sequence: TGCAGTGCTAGAGGGCTAGCGGGAGCTGGGGCCAACGTCCTGACTTTC.

This clonotype was detected many times. The rearrangement uses TRBV12-3 or TRBV12-4 and TRBJ1-2; 8 bases map to TRBD1. The CDR3 is 16 residues long. The V gene end was trimmed by 0 bases and the J gene end by 6 bases; junction bases not matched to a gene: 9. In nucleotides, the CDR3 is TGTGCCAGCAGTTTAGCGATGCAGGGGGCGAGGAATGGCTACACCTTC. Encoded protein: CASSLAMQGARNGYTF.

This clonotype was seen just once. Mismatch with germline at one junction end may stem from a read error. The V call is TRBV6-1, the J call TRBJ1-5; a weak D match, TRBD1 (5 bases). There are 16 residues in the CDR3. The germline CDR1 and CDR2 sequences are MNHNS and SASEGT. CDR3 sequence reads: CAGSAKGKYSNQPQHF. In DNA form, the CDR3 reads TGTGCCGGCAGTGCCAAGGGGAAATATAGCAATCAGCCCCAGCATTTT.